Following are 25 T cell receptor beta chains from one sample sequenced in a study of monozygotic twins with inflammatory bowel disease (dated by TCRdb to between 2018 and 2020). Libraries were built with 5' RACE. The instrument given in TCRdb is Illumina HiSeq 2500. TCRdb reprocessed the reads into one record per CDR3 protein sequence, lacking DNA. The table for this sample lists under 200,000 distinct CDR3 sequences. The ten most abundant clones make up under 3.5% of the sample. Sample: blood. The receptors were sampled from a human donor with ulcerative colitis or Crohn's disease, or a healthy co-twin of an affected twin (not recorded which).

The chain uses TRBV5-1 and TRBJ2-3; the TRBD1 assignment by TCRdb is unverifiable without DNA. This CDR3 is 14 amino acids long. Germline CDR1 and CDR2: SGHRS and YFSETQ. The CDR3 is CASSSLARADTQYF. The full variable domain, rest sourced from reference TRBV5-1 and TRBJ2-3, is KAGVTQTPRYLIKTRGQQVTLSCSPISGHRSVSWYQQTPGQGLQFLFEYFSETQRNKGNFPGRFSGRQFSNSRSEMNVSTLELGDSALYLCASSSLARADTQYFGPGTRLTVL.

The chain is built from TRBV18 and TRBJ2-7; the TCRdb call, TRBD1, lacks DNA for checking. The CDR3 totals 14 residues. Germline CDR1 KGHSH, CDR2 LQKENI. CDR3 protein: CASSPRPGGYEQYF.

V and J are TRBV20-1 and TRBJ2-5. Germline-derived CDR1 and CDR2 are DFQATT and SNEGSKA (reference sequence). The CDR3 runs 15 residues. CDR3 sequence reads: CSASGSLAGQETQYF.

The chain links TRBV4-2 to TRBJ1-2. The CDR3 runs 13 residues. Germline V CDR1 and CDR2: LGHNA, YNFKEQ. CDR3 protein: CASSKGRAYGYTF.

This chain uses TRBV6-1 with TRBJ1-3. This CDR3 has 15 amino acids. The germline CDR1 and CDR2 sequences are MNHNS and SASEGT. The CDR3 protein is CASSRGQRSGNTIYF.

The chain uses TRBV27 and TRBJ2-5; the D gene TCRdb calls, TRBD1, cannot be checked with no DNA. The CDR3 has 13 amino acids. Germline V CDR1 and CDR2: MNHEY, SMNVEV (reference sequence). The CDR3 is CASSLLGEETQYF.

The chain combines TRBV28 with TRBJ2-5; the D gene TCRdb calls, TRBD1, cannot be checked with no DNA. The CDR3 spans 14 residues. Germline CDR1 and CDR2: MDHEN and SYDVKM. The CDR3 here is CASQYRGLQETQYF.

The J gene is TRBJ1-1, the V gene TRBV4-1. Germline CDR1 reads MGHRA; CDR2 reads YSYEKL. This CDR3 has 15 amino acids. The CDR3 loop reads CASSHLLPGDTEAFF.

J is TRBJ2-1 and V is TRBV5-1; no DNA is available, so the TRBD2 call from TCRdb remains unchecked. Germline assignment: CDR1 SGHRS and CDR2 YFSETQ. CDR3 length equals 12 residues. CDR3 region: CASSLGSHEQFF. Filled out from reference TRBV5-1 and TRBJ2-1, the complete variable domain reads KAGVTQTPRYLIKTRGQQVTLSCSPISGHRSVSWYQQTPGQGLQFLFEYFSETQRNKGNFPGRFSGRQFSNSRSEMNVSTLELGDSALYLCASSLGSHEQFFGPGTRLTVL.

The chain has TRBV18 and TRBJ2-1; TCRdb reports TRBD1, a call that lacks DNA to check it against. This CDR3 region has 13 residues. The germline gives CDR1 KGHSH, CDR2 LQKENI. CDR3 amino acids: CASSEQGYNEQFF.

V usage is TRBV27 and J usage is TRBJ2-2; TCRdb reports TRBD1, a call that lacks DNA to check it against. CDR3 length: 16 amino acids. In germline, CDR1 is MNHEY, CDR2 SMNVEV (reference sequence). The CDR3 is CASSSSWTANTGELFF.

CDR3 region: CASSFLGLAGGVHNEQFF. The chain combines TRBV11-2 with TRBJ2-1; no DNA is available, so the TRBD2 call from TCRdb remains unchecked. CDR1 SGHAT and CDR2 FQNNGV come from the germline V gene. This CDR3 comprises 18 residues.

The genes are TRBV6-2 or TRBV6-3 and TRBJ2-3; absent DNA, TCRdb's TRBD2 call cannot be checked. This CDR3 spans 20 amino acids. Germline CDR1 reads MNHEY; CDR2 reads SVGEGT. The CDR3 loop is CASRRRRTAAGLAIPNTQYF.

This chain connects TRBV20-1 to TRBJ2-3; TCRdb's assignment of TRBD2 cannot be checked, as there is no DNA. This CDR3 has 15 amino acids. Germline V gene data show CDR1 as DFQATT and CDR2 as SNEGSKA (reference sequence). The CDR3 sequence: CSAHPAGGSTDTQYF.

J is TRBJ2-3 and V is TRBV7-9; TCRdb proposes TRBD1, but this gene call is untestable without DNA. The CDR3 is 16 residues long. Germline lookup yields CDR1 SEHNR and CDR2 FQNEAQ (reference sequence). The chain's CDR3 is CASTPGGRGTIDTQYF.

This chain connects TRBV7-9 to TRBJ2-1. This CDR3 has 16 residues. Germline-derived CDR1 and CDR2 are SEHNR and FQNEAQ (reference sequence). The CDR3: CASSTRATSSYNEQFF.

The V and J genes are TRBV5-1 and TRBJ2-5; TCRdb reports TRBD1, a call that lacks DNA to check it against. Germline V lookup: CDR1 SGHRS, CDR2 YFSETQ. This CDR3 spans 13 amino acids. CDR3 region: CASSSPGGETQYF.

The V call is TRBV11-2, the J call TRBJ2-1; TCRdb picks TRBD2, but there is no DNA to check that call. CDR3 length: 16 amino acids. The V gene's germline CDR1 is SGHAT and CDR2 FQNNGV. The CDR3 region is CASSFSGPSSYNEQFF.

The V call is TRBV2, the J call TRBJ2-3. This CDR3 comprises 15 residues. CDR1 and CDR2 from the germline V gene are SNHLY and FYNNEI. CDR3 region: CASSDIGEGTDTQYF.

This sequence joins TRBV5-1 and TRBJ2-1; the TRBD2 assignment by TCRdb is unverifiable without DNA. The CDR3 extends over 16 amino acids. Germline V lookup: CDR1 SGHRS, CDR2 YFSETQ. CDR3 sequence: CASSLLAGGGHNEQFF.

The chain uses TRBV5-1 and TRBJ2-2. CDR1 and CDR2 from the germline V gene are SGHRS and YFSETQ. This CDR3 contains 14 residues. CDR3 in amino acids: CASSFNGNTGELFF.

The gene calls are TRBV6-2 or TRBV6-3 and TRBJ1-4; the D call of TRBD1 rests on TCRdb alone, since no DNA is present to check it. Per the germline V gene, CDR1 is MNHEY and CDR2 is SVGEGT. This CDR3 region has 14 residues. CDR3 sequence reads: CASSRGQSNEKLFF.

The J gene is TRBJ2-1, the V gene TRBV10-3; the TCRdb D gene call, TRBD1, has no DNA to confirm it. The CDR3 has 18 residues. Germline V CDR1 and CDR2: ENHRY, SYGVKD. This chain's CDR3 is CAIRALFLWTGDSNEQFF.

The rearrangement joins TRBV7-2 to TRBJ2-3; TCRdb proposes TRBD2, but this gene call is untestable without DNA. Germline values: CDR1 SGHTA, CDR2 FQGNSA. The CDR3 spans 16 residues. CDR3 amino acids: CASSLIAGGSTDTQYF.

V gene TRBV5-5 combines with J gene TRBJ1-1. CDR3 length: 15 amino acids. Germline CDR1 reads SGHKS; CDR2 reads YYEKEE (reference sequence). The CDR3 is CASSLAGGENTEAFF.